Listed here are 28 T cell receptor beta chains from one sample, sequenced in a study of Ad26.COV2.S vaccination and SARS-CoV-2 variants. Treatment denoted: roughly 20 received Ad26.COV2.S at low or high dose, single or two shots; about five received placebo; per-sample allocation not given. Repertoires come from day 63 after the first vaccine or placebo injection. Using immunoSEQ multiplex PCR, the repertoire was profiled, and TCRdb retains in-frame clones only, with some absent. The table records nearly 400,000 clones, 89% of them present only once. The material sequenced was peripheral blood, taken in a trial of Ad26.COV2.S vaccine versus placebo. The receptor set was obtained from a person aged 18-65 years who received the Ad26.COV2.S COVID-19 vaccine or a placebo.

The V call is TRBV30, the J call TRBJ2-1; 9 bases line up with TRBD1. This CDR3 is 15 amino acids long. J gave up 6 bases and V 5 bases, and 11 bases lay outside the gene matches. The V gene's germline CDR1 is GTSNPN and CDR2 SVGIG (reference sequence). CDR3 DNA sequence: TGTGCCTGGGCCCTTGGGGGGACAGGGCGCAATGAGCAGTTCTTC. This gives the protein CAWALGGTGRNEQFF.

The chain recombines TRBV3-1 (or the pseudogene TRBV3-2) with TRBJ2-1; D is undetermined. Trimming removed 1 base from V and 0 bases from J, with 13 bases in between. The germline gives CDR1 LGHDT, CDR2 YNNKEL (reference sequence). The CDR3 spans 17 residues. The CDR3 loop is CASSQVPSLSSYNEQFF. CDR3 coding DNA: TGTGCCAGCAGCCAAGTTCCATCCCTAAGCTCCTACAATGAGCAGTTCTTC.

The CDR3 here is CASSVDVGVGELFF. For the CDR3, the DNA is TGTGCCAGCAGCGTAGATGTTGGGGTCGGGGAGCTGTTTTTT. V usage is TRBV9 and J usage is TRBJ2-2; D not certain. The CDR3 has 14 residues. V lost 0 bases, J lost 7 bases, and 10 bases lay in between. In germline, CDR1 is SGDLS, CDR2 YYNGEE.

The rearrangement uses TRBV12-3 or TRBV12-4 and TRBJ1-3; D is perhaps TRBD1 (5 bases). This CDR3 comprises 12 residues. V dropped 11 bases and J dropped 1 base, with 9 bases sitting between them. CDR3 protein: CASGSSGNTIYF. The CDR3 DNA sequence: TGTGCCTCAGGGTCGTCTGGAAACACCATATATTTT.

The CDR3 sequence is CASRGGGQPQHF. CDR3 coding DNA: TGTGCCAGCAGGGGGGGAGGGCAGCCCCAGCATTTT. The chain employs TRBV28 and TRBJ1-5, with TRBD1 as a possible D gene (5 bases). This CDR3 region has 12 residues. Germline CDR1 is MDHEN and CDR2 is SYDVKM. V dropped 6 bases and J dropped 7 bases, with 10 bases sitting between them. Based on the CDR3 plus reference TRBV28 and TRBJ1-5, the full variable domain is DVKVTQSSRYLVKRTGEKVFLECVQDMDHENMFWYRQDPGLGLRLIYFSYDVKMKEKGDIPEGYSVSREKKERFSLILESASTNQTSMYLCASRGGGQPQHFGDGTRLSIL.

The chain links TRBV6-1 to TRBJ1-1; D unresolved. Germline V gene data show CDR1 as MNHNS and CDR2 as SASEGT. The CDR3 spans 15 residues. V gave up 3 bases and J gave up 1 base, with 12 bases separating them. The CDR3 nucleotides are TGTGCCAGCAGTGAGTATGGGCGGGGGAACACTGAAGCTTTCTTT. Its translation: CASSEYGRGNTEAFF.

The rearrangement links TRBV5-8 to TRBJ2-1; 10 positions match TRBD2. The CDR3 runs 15 residues. V gave up 3 bases and J gave up 6 bases; unmatched junction bases: 6. The germline V gene encodes CDR1 SGHTS and CDR2 YDEGEE. The CDR3 bases are TGTGCCAGCAGCTCAAGGCTAGCGGGAGCCAATGAGCAGTTCTTC. Translation: CASSSRLAGANEQFF.

V usage is TRBV3-1 (or the pseudogene TRBV3-2) and J usage is TRBJ1-1; a weak D match, TRBD1 (6 bases). CDR1 LGHDT and CDR2 YNNKEL come from the germline V gene (reference sequence). The V and J ends lost 4 bases and 5 bases respectively, with 14 bases between them. The CDR3 length is 14 residues. The CDR3, as DNA: TGTGCCAGCAGCCCCCGATTGAGGGGGACTGAAGCTTTCTTT. Translation gives CASSPRLRGTEAFF.

In nucleotides, the CDR3 is TGTGCCAGTAGTATCGGGTCAGGGCGGGGAGGAGAGACCCAGTACTTC. Translation: CASSIGSGRGGETQYF. The J gene is TRBJ2-5, the V gene TRBV19, with a weak D call TRBD2 (6 bases). Germline V gives CDR1 LNHDA, CDR2 SQIVND (reference sequence). Trimming removed 3 bases from V and 4 bases from J, with 18 bases in between. This CDR3 has 16 residues. The whole variable domain, filled in from reference TRBV19 and TRBJ2-5, reads DGGITQSPKYLFRKEGQNVTLSCEQNLNHDAMYWYRQDPGQGLRLIYYSQIVNDFQKGDIAEGYSVSREKKESFPLTVTSAQKNPTAFYLCASSIGSGRGGETQYFGPGTRLLVL.

The V gene is TRBV9, the J gene TRBJ2-5, with D perhaps TRBD1 (6 bases). Germline V gene sequence: CDR1 SGDLS, CDR2 YYNGEE. Trimming took off 1 base at V and 3 bases at J, with 10 bases between the two ends. CDR3 length: 14 amino acids. The CDR3 nucleotides are TGTGCCAGCAGCGTAAAGTACAGGGAAGAGACCCAGTACTTC. Protein product: CASSVKYREETQYF.

The V and J genes are TRBV19 and TRBJ1-3; D is uncertain. The germline V gene encodes CDR1 LNHDA and CDR2 SQIVND (reference sequence). The CDR3 spans 14 residues. V lost 5 bases and J 3 bases, leaving 11 bases between the germline ends. As DNA, the CDR3 is TGTGCCAGTAGTCCCCGGACTTTTGGAAACACCATATATTTT. Translating gives CASSPRTFGNTIYF. Full variable domain (outside the CDR3, taken from reference TRBV19 and TRBJ1-3): DGGITQSPKYLFRKEGQNVTLSCEQNLNHDAMYWYRQDPGQGLRLIYYSQIVNDFQKGDIAEGYSVSREKKESFPLTVTSAQKNPTAFYLCASSPRTFGNTIYFGEGSWLTVV.

The chain links TRBV2 to TRBJ1-1; D is undetermined. Trimming took 5 bases from V and 1 from J, leaving 5 bases between them. Germline values: CDR1 SNHLY, CDR2 FYNNEI. The CDR3 contains 12 residues. In nucleotides, the CDR3 is TGTGCCAGCAGTCGGGAGAACACTGAAGCTTTCTTT. Its protein is CASSRENTEAFF. The full variable domain, with the rest looked up from reference TRBV2 and TRBJ1-1, is EPEVTQTPSHQVTQMGQEVILRCVPISNHLYFYWYRQILGQKVEFLVSFYNNEISEKSEIFDDQFSVERPDGSNFTLKIRSTKLEDSAMYFCASSRENTEAFFGQGTRLTVV.

The rearrangement joins TRBV19 to TRBJ2-7; D unresolved. V shed 7 bases and J shed 4 bases, with 26 bases lying between them. Germline CDR1 is LNHDA and CDR2 is SQIVND (reference sequence). CDR3 length: 17 amino acids. DNA of the CDR3: TGTGCCAGTACTCAATGGAGTCAACTCCCCGAAGGTTACGAGCAGTACTTC. Protein product: CASTQWSQLPEGYEQYF.

On this clone: Other DNA sequences in this sample translate to the same CDR3. The chain carries TRBV7-2 and TRBJ2-7, with 9 nucleotides matching TRBD2. V trimming: 3 bases; J trimming: 6 bases; junction bases outside the gene matches: 6. The V gene's germline CDR1 is SGHTA and CDR2 FQGNSA. This CDR3 region has 14 residues. The CDR3 reads CASSLGGRALEQYF. Here the CDR3 DNA reads TGTGCCAGCAGCTTGGGCGGGAGGGCCCTCGAGCAGTACTTC.

The chain combines TRBV4-2 with TRBJ2-7, with a tentative D call TRBD2 (5 bases). This CDR3 contains 14 residues. CDR1 is LGHNA, CDR2 YNFKEQ, per germline. Trimming took off 4 bases at V and 3 bases at J, with 13 bases between the two ends. The CDR3 DNA follows: TGTGCCAGCAGCCTCGACCGAGGAGGCTACGAGCAGTACTTC. It translates to CASSLDRGGYEQYF.

The chain links TRBV19 to TRBJ1-2; weak D call: TRBD1 (5 bases). Germline values: CDR1 LNHDA, CDR2 SQIVND (reference sequence). The V gene lost 4 bases and the J gene lost 1 base, with 13 bases spanning the gap. This CDR3 contains 15 residues. In DNA form, the CDR3 reads TGTGCCAGTAGTACTGGGACGGGTTTTAACTATGGCTACACCTTC. As protein: CASSTGTGFNYGYTF. The entire variable domain, with the rest obtained from reference TRBV19 and TRBJ1-2, is as follows: DGGITQSPKYLFRKEGQNVTLSCEQNLNHDAMYWYRQDPGQGLRLIYYSQIVNDFQKGDIAEGYSVSREKKESFPLTVTSAQKNPTAFYLCASSTGTGFNYGYTFGSGTRLTVV.

This sequence joins TRBV6-1 and TRBJ2-5, with 8 bases that match TRBD2. Germline trimming cut 0 bases from V and 3 bases from J; bases unmatched to any gene: 9. Germline V gene data show CDR1 as MNHNS and CDR2 as SASEGT. The CDR3 is 17 residues long. CDR3 sequence reads: CASSEAPGGVGKETQYF. For the CDR3, the DNA is TGTGCCAGCAGTGAAGCCCCGGGGGGGGTGGGGAAAGAGACCCAGTACTTC.

The genes are TRBV6-5 and TRBJ2-1, with 7 bases aligning to TRBD2. V lost 7 bases, J lost 6 bases, and 12 bases stayed unmatched. This CDR3 is built from 15 residues. The germline CDR1 and CDR2 sequences are MNHEY and SVGAGI. CDR3 sequence: CASILAAGVVNEQFF. The CDR3 bases are TGTGCCAGCATCTTAGCGGCGGGAGTGGTCAATGAGCAGTTCTTC.

The chain links TRBV4-2 to TRBJ2-5, with 10 bases lining up with TRBD2. The CDR3 is 17 amino acids. Per the germline V gene, CDR1 is LGHNA and CDR2 is YNFKEQ. Trimming cost V 4 bases and J 0 bases; bases outside gene matches: 8. CDR3 in DNA: TGTGCCAGCAGCCGTCGCCACGGGACTAGCGACCAAGAGACCCAGTACTTC. It yields the protein CASSRRHGTSDQETQYF.

V is TRBV4-1 and J is TRBJ2-5; D remains unclear. The germline V and J ends were trimmed by 4 bases and 3 bases, with 6 bases remaining between them. The CDR3 runs 12 residues. Germline CDR1 and CDR2: MGHRA and YSYEKL. DNA for the CDR3: TGCGCCAGCAGCCGGTCCGAAGAGACCCAGTACTTC. This translates into CASSRSEETQYF.

The chain employs TRBV7-6 and TRBJ2-5; D remains unclear. Germline values: CDR1 SGHVS, CDR2 FNYEAQ. Trimming left V 0 bases short and J 1 base short, with 9 bases between. The CDR3 totals 15 residues. CDR3 sequence: CASSLAANSQETQYF. The CDR3 bases are TGTGCCAGCAGCTTAGCCGCTAATAGCCAAGAGACCCAGTACTTC.

The gene calls are TRBV3-1 (or the pseudogene TRBV3-2) and TRBJ2-7; 9 nucleotides line up with TRBD2. Germline loops: CDR1 LGHDT, CDR2 YNNKEL (reference sequence). CDR3 size: 16 residues. Trimming took 3 bases from V and 6 from J; bases not matched to a gene: 12. The CDR3 region has the DNA TGTGCCAGCAGCCATTATTCCGGGACTAGCCTCCGCGAGCAGTACTTC. Encoded protein: CASSHYSGTSLREQYF.

The chain recombines TRBV28 with TRBJ2-1; 15 bases map to TRBD2. J gave up 4 bases and V 2 bases, and 6 bases lay outside the gene matches. The CDR3 is 18 amino acids. Per germline, CDR1 MDHEN and CDR2 SYDVKM. The CDR3 here is CASSLGGLAGGGYNEQFF. The DNA for the CDR3 is TGTGCCAGCAGTTTAGGGGGACTAGCGGGAGGAGGATACAATGAGCAGTTCTTC.

With regard to this clone: The same CDR3 also results from other DNA sequences found in this sample. The rearrangement joins TRBV9 to TRBJ2-1; 11 nucleotides agree with TRBD2. Trimming took 4 bases from V and 0 from J; bases not matched to a gene: 3. The length of the CDR3 is 16 residues. From germline, CDR1 is SGDLS and CDR2 YYNGEE. The CDR3 coding sequence is TGTGCCAGCAGCCCGACTAGCGGGGCCTCCTACAATGAGCAGTTCTTC. Translating gives CASSPTSGASYNEQFF.

This clone was seen just once. This rearrangement joins TRBV27 to TRBJ1-1; D is possibly TRBD1 (6 bases). V was shortened by 3 bases and J by 3 bases, with 11 bases between the two germline ends. This CDR3 comprises 14 residues. Germline values: CDR1 MNHEY, CDR2 SMNVEV (reference sequence). As DNA, the CDR3 is TGTGCCAGCAGTTTTGGGGGGGCGGACACTGAAGCTTTCTTT. Translating gives CASSFGGADTEAFF.

The gene calls are TRBV7-9 and TRBJ2-2, with 7 nucleotides matching TRBD1. CDR1 is SEHNR and CDR2 is FQNEAQ in the germline V gene (reference sequence). CDR3 length equals 16 residues. The trim removed 4 bases at V and 3 bases at J, leaving 8 bases unmatched. CDR3 DNA: TGTGCCAGCAGCTACCGTCGGGACAGACACACCGGGGAGCTGTTTTTT. Translation: CASSYRRDRHTGELFF. The whole variable domain, remainder taken from reference TRBV7-9 and TRBJ2-2, is DTGVSQNPRHKITKRGQNVTFRCDPISEHNRLYWYRQTLGQGPEFLTYFQNEAQLEKSRLLSDRFSAERPKGSFSTLEIQRTEQGDSAMYLCASSYRRDRHTGELFFGEGSRLTVL.

The CDR3 reads CASSQITGKETQYF. The CDR3 region has the DNA TGTGCCAGCAGCCAGATAACGGGGAAAGAGACCCAGTACTTC. The V call is TRBV2, the J call TRBJ2-5; weak D call: TRBD2 (5 bases). This CDR3 spans 14 amino acids. The V gene lost 6 bases and the J gene lost 3 bases, with 14 bases spanning the gap. Germline loops: CDR1 SNHLY, CDR2 FYNNEI. The entire variable domain, with the rest obtained from reference TRBV2 and TRBJ2-5, is as follows: EPEVTQTPSHQVTQMGQEVILRCVPISNHLYFYWYRQILGQKVEFLVSFYNNEISEKSEIFDDQFSVERPDGSNFTLKIRSTKLEDSAMYFCASSQITGKETQYFGPGTRLLVL.

V gene TRBV30 combines with J gene TRBJ2-7; 9 bases are a match to TRBD2. The CDR3 sequence is 16 residues long. The V gene end was trimmed by 2 bases and the J gene end by 2 bases; junction bases not matched to a gene: 10. In germline, CDR1 is GTSNPN, CDR2 SVGIG (reference sequence). The CDR3 DNA is TGTGCCTGGAGTTCCTCCCGACTAGCGGCCCCCTACGAGCAGTACTTC. It codes for CAWSSSRLAAPYEQYF.